A selection of T cell receptor beta chains follows, all from one sample in a study of T-cell reconstitution after alpha-beta-depleted transplantation in children. Via MiXCR, TCRdb re-called the PCR reads, giving one row per CDR3 protein. This table holds just over 950,000 distinct CDR3 sequences, about 30% found once. Material: PBMCs, mostly from graft donor cells, obtained 360 days after TCRalphabeta/CD19-depleted stem cell transplant. These receptors were collected from a boy under three years old who had a stem cell transplant for SCID, so the T cells may come from the graft donor. Each CDR3 is given with its conserved first and last residue. D genes are given only for firm matches. Size values are once, few and many counts, or a class for expanded clones, and some rows have none.

TRBJ1-2,-,few,TRBV29-1,TGCAGCGTGACAGGACCCGCCTACGCTGGCTACACCTTC,CSVTGPAYAGYTF
TRBJ2-3,-,few,TRBV4-2,TGTGCCAGCAGCCTCCCCGCCCTAGCGAGCACAGATACGCAGTATTTT,CASSLPALASTDTQYF
TRBJ2-7,-,few,TRBV12-3/TRBV12-4,TGTGCCAGCAGTTTAAGGGGGGCCGAGGGCTACGAGCAGTACTTC,CASSLRGAEGYEQYF
TRBJ2-7,-,-,TRBV12-3/TRBV12-4,TGTGCCAGCAGTTTATTCGGGTTATCCTACGAGCAGTACTTC,CASSLFGLSYEQYF
TRBJ2-4,-,few,TRBV7-2,TGTGCCAGCAGCCCCTCCGCACAGCAAAACATTCAGTACTTC,CASSPSAQQNIQYF
TRBJ2-6,-,few,TRBV4-3,TGCGCCAGCAGCCAAGATCCAACATCATCTGGGGCCAACGTCCTGACTTTC,CASSQDPTSSGANVLTF
TRBJ1-2,-,many,TRBV29-1,TGCAGCGTTGAAGTCCAAGAGGGGACCTATGGCTACACCTTC,CSVEVQEGTYGYTF
TRBJ2-1,TRBD2,-,TRBV12-3/TRBV12-4,TGTGCCAGCAGTCCCTTGGGGCGGGGGGGCCTGGATGAGCAGTTCTTC,CASSPLGRGGLDEQFF
TRBJ2-1,-,-,TRBV4-3,TGCGCCAGCAGCGGGACCTACGCGGGGCGTTACAATGAGCAGTTCTTC,CASSGTYAGRYNEQFF
TRBJ2-1,-,few,TRBV28,TGTGCCAGCAGTTTGGTAGGAACCAGCGAGCAAATCAACTACAATGAGCAGTTCTTC,CASSLVGTSEQINYNEQFF
TRBJ2-1,-,-,TRBV5-1,TGCGCCAGCACCCCGGGGGGCCAGGATGAGCAGTTCTTC,CASTPGGQDEQFF
TRBJ2-4,TRBD2,few,TRBV6-1,TGTGCCAGCACCCAAAGGGTCTCGGGAGGGAACATTCAGTACTTC,CASTQRVSGGNIQYF
TRBJ2-7,-,few,TRBV6-1,TGTGCCAGCAAGGCTAAGCCTCCACGGATATACGAGCAGTACTTC,CASKAKPPRIYEQYF
TRBJ2-2,TRBD1,-,TRBV25-1,TGTGCCAGCAGTGACCCCCGCGTCGACAGGGCCCCGAACACCGGGGAGCTGTTTTTT,CASSDPRVDRAPNTGELFF
TRBJ2-3,-,few,TRBV15,TGTGCCACCAGCAGAGGGGGGACAAGGACAGATACGCAGTATTTT,CATSRGGTRTDTQYF
TRBJ1-5,TRBD1,-,TRBV6-5,TGTGCCAGCAGTTTTTGGGACAGGGACAGCAATCAGCCCCAGCATTTT,CASSFWDRDSNQPQHF
TRBJ2-7,TRBD2,few,TRBV18,TGTGCCAGCTCAACCACAAAAGGATACGGGGGGTCCTACGAGCAGTACTTC,CASSTTKGYGGSYEQYF
TRBJ2-1,-,-,TRBV12-5,TGTGCTAGTGGTTTTGGACAGTACAATGAGCAGTTCTTC,CASGFGQYNEQFF
TRBJ1-4,-,-,TRBV12-3/TRBV12-4,TGTGCCAGCAGTTTAGCCGAAAAACTGTTTTTT,CASSLAEKLFF
TRBJ2-5,-,few,TRBV6-5,TGTGCCAGCAGTTACATCCAGGGCCACCAAGAGACCCAGTACTTC,CASSYIQGHQETQYF
TRBJ2-3,-,-,TRBV13,TGTGCCAGCAGCGCCGCCCCCGGACCCCAGTATTTT,CASSAAPGPQYF
TRBJ2-3,TRBD1,few,TRBV12-3/TRBV12-4,TGTGCCAGCAGTTTAACCCAGGGGGCAGATACGCAGTATTTT,CASSLTQGADTQYF
TRBJ2-7,-,-,TRBV27,TGTGCCAGCAGGAAGACAGGCCCTTCCTACGAGCAGTACTTC,CASRKTGPSYEQYF
TRBJ2-1,TRBD2,-,TRBV5-1,TGCGCCAGCAGCTCGCCCCGACTAGCGGGGGAGAACAATGAGCAGTTCTTC,CASSSPRLAGENNEQFF
TRBJ2-1,-,-,TRBV20-1,TGCAGTGCTAATAAGGCAAACAATGAGCAGTTCTTC,CSANKANNEQFF
TRBJ2-3,-,-,TRBV7-9,TGTGCCAGCAGCCCCGGGGGAGTGAGCACAGATACGCAGTATTTT,CASSPGGVSTDTQYF
TRBJ2-5,-,-,TRBV12-3/TRBV12-4,TGTGCCAGCAGTTACCCAGGGGGGGAGACCCAGTACTTC,CASSYPGGETQYF
TRBJ2-1,-,-,TRBV12-3/TRBV12-4,TGTGCCAGCAGTTTGTCGGGCAGCCCCAATGAGCAGTTCTTC,CASSLSGSPNEQFF
TRBJ2-3,-,-,TRBV20-1,TGCAGTGCTAGAGACCCATCAACGGGGATGGGGTATACGCAGTATTTT,CSARDPSTGMGYTQYF
TRBJ2-7,-,few,TRBV29-1,TGCAGCGTCGTTCAGGTCTACGAGCAGTACTTC,CSVVQVYEQYF
TRBJ1-1,TRBD1,few,TRBV12-3/TRBV12-4,TGTGCCAGCAGTGCGTCGGACAGGGGGCCTGAGGCTTTCTTT,CASSASDRGPEAFF
TRBJ2-7,TRBD2,-,TRBV10-3,TGTGCCATCAGTGATGTGACTAGCGCCGACCCCTACGAGCAGTACTTC,CAISDVTSADPYEQYF
TRBJ2-2,-,-,TRBV12-3/TRBV12-4,TGTGCCAGCAGCCCCGATAACGGGGAGCTGTTTTTT,CASSPDNGELFF
TRBJ2-6,-,-,TRBV7-3,TGTGCCAGCAGCCCAGATCGGGTTTCTGGGGCCAACGTCCTGACTTTC,CASSPDRVSGANVLTF
TRBJ1-1,TRBD1,-,TRBV19,TGTGCCAGTAGTAGTGACAGGGCTAAGAACACTGAAGCTTTCTTT,CASSSDRAKNTEAFF
TRBJ2-5,TRBD2,-,TRBV5-1,TGCGCCAGCAGCGTCGCTAGCGGGGGGGGAGAGACCCAGTACTTC,CASSVASGGGETQYF
TRBJ2-2,-,-,TRBV5-1,TGCGCCAGCAGCGTAGTCCTCACCGGGGAGCTGTTTTTT,CASSVVLTGELFF
TRBJ1-5,TRBD1,-,TRBV12-3/TRBV12-4,TGTGCCAGCACCAGAGGACAGGACGGCGGGAATCAGCCCCAGCATTTT,CASTRGQDGGNQPQHF
TRBJ2-7,-,-,TRBV3-2,TGTGCCAGCTCCCACCTCTTAGACAGCCTAATGTCCTACGAGCAGTACTTC,CASSHLLDSLMSYEQYF
TRBJ2-1,-,-,TRBV20-1,TGCAGTGCTCCGACCCCTCCGTCAGCCAATGAGCAGTTCTTC,CSAPTPPSANEQFF
TRBJ1-5,-,-,TRBV12-3/TRBV12-4,TGTGCCAGCAGTTTAAGGGCAGTCAATCAGCCCCAGCATTTT,CASSLRAVNQPQHF
TRBJ1-2,-,few,TRBV9,TGTGCCAGCAGCGGGGGAGGGACTAACTATGGCTACACCTTC,CASSGGGTNYGYTF
TRBJ1-6,TRBD1,few,TRBV28,TGTGCCAGCAGTCCCTCCCGAAGACAGGGCCAATTTAGCTCCTATAATTCACCCCTCCACTTT,CASSPSRRQGQFSSYNSPLHF
TRBJ1-2,TRBD1,-,TRBV5-1,TGCGCCAGCAGCCCCACCAGGGGGGACGGCTACACCTTC,CASSPTRGDGYTF
TRBJ2-1,-,few,TRBV29-1,TGCAGCGTACCCCAGACCCTTTCCAATGAGCAGTTCTTC,CSVPQTLSNEQFF
TRBJ2-3,-,few,TRBV28,TGTGCCAGCAGTTTATGGAGAGATACGCAGTATTTT,CASSLWRDTQYF
TRBJ2-7,TRBD1,few,TRBV20-1,TGCAGTGCTACCCCCTACCCAGACAGGGACGACTACGAGCAGTACTTC,CSATPYPDRDDYEQYF
TRBJ2-3,TRBD2,-,TRBV10-3,TGTGCCATCAGTGAGGGGCGACTAGCGGGGGCCACAGATACGCAGTATTTT,CAISEGRLAGATDTQYF
TRBJ2-5,-,-,TRBV20-1,TGCAGTGTTGCTAGAAGCCCCCAAGAGACCCAGTACTTC,CSVARSPQETQYF
TRBJ2-7,-,-,TRBV5-1,TGCGCCAGCAGCTCGGAACCGGACAGTGACGAGCAGTACTTC,CASSSEPDSDEQYF
TRBJ2-3,TRBD2,-,TRBV13,TGTGCCAGCAGCTTGGCGACTAGCGGGGTCCCAGATACGCAGTATTTT,CASSLATSGVPDTQYF
TRBJ2-5,TRBD2,-,TRBV18,TGTGCCAGCTCACCAGGGTCTAGCGGGGCAGAGACCCAGTACTTC,CASSPGSSGAETQYF
TRBJ2-5,-,-,TRBV12-3/TRBV12-4,TGTGCCAGCAGTCCGTTGGGCGGGGGCGGGGAGACCCAGTACTTC,CASSPLGGGGETQYF
TRBJ2-1,-,-,TRBV18,TGTGCCAGCTCACTTAGTCCCTCCTTTGACAATGAGCAGTTCTTC,CASSLSPSFDNEQFF
TRBJ1-2,-,-,TRBV20-1,TGCAGTGCTAGTCGGACTCTTCCCAATAACTATGGCTACACCTTC,CSASRTLPNNYGYTF
TRBJ1-6,-,-,TRBV12-3/TRBV12-4,TGTGCCAGCAGTGTAAGGGCCCTAGAAGTCCTCCACTTT,CASSVRALEVLHF
TRBJ2-1,TRBD1,few,TRBV25-1,TGTGCCAGCAGTGAATACGAGGGGGCGAGCAATGAGCAGTTCTTC,CASSEYEGASNEQFF
TRBJ2-5,-,many,TRBV7-2,TGTGCCAGCAGCCCCCCTGGACGGGGGCAAGAGACCCAGTACTTC,CASSPPGRGQETQYF